Shown below are 3 T cell receptor beta chains from a single sample sequenced in a study of patients and donors after allogeneic stem cell transplantation. Each CDR3 protein is one row after TCRdb ran MiXCR on the RT-PCR reads. The table lists hundreds of thousands of distinct CDR3 sequences, under 20% of them singletons. The specimen was blood, either unsorted or a sorted T cell fraction (not recorded which). All receptors derive from a human donor who was either an allogeneic HSCT recipient or a stem cell or donor lymphocyte infusion donor (not recorded which). It is not recorded whose cells these are; they may come from a transplant donor.

This clonotype has a handful of counts. The chain has TRBV10-3 and TRBJ1-2, with D tentatively TRBD1 (6 bases). The CDR3 loop spans 12 amino acids. The germline gives CDR1 ENHRY, CDR2 SYGVKD. V was trimmed by 5 bases and J by 6 bases, leaving 10 bases between them. The CDR3 sequence is CAISPRQDGYTF. CDR3 DNA: TGTGCCATCAGTCCCCGACAGGATGGCTACACCTTC.

The chain combines TRBV29-1 with TRBJ1-2, with D tentatively TRBD1 (5 bases). This CDR3 spans 12 amino acids. CDR1 SQVTM and CDR2 ANQGSEA come from the germline V gene. Trimming stripped 7 bases from V and 5 bases from J, with 14 bases between. The CDR3 sequence is CSAGGAVYGYTF. CDR3 sequence (DNA): TGCAGCGCAGGAGGGGCAGTGTATGGCTACACCTTC.

In this sample, this clonotype turned up many times. This sequence joins TRBV4-1 and TRBJ1-2; D possibly corresponds to TRBD1 (5 bases). The CDR3 runs to 15 residues. Trimming cost V 4 bases and J 0 bases, with 12 bases left between them. Germline CDR1 MGHRA, CDR2 YSYEKL. CDR3 DNA: TGCGCCAGCAGCCCGCGGGACTTAGCTAACTATGGCTACACCTTC. Translated, it gives CASSPRDLANYGYTF.